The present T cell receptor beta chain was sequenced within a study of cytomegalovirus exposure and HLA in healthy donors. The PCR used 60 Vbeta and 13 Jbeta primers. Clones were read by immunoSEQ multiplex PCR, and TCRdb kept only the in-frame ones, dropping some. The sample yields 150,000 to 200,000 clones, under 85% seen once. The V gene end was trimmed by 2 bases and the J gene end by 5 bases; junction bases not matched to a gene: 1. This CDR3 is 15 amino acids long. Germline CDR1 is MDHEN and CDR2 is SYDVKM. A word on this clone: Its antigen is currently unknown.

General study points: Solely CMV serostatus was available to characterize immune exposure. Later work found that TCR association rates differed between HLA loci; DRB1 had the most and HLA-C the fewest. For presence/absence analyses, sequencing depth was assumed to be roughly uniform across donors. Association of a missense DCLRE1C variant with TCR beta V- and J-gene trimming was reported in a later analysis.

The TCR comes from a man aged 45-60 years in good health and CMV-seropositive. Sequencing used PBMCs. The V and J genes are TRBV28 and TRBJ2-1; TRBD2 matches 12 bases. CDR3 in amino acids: CASSLLAGGDNEQFF. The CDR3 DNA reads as TGTGCCAGCAGTTTACTAGCGGGAGGGGACAATGAGCAGTTCTTC.